This T cell receptor (beta chain) was captured in a study of T cells expressing NK-cell markers. Template switching by 5'RACE with UMIs generated the TCR beta cDNA. From its re-call of the 5' RACE reads, TCRdb lists each CDR3 protein once, without DNA. Here the sample table reports 150,000 to 180,000 distinct CDR3 sequences. In germline, CDR1 is SGHRS, CDR2 YFSETQ. The CDR3 length is 17 residues. The TCR originated in a woman between 50 and 59 years old in good health. The chain carries TRBV5-1 and TRBJ1-1; absent DNA, TCRdb's TRBD1 call cannot be checked. The specimen sequenced was blood T cells: a sorted CD56 or NKG2C T cell subset, CD4+ or CD8+ T cells, or bulk PBMC T cells (not recorded which). CDR3 loop: CVSSSLGTGGLYTEAFF.